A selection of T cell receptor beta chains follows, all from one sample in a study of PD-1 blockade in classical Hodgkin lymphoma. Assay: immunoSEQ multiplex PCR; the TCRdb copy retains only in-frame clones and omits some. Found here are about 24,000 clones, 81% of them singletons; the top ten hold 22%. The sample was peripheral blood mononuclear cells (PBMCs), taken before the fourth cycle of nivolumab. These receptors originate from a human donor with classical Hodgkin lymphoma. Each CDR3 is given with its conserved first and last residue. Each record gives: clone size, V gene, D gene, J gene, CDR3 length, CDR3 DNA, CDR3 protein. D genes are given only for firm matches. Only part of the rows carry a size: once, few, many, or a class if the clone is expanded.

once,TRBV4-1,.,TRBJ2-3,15,TGCGCCAGCAGCCAGGACAGCTTCTACACAGATACGCAGTATTTT,CASSQDSFYTDTQYF
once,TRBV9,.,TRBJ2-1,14,TGTGCCACCGGTGGATCGCGGCAAGGAAATGAGCAGTTCTTC,CATGGSRQGNEQFF
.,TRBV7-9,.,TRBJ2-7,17,TGTGCCAGCAGCCCCGTAGGTTCTAGCTTAGGCCTCTACGAGCAGTACTTC,CASSPVGSSLGLYEQYF
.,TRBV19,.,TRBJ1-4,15,TGTGCCAGTAGGGTATTTCCGGGACTGAATGAAAAACTGTTTTTT,CASRVFPGLNEKLFF
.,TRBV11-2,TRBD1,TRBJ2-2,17,TGTGCCAGCAGCTTAGTCTTCACAGGGGTCAACACCGGGGAGCTGTTTTTT,CASSLVFTGVNTGELFF
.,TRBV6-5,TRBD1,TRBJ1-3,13,TGTGCCAGCCAAACAGGGGCTGGAAACACCATATATTTT,CASQTGAGNTIYF
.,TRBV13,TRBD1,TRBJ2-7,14,TGTGCCAGCAGCATAGACAGGGGTAGTTACGAGCAGTACTTC,CASSIDRGSYEQYF
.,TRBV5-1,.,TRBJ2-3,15,TGCGCCAGCAGCTACCGGACCGATAGCACAGATACGCAGTATTTT,CASSYRTDSTDTQYF
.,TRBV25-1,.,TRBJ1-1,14,TGTGCCAGCAGTGACTCCTCCCGGGCCACTGAAGCTTTCTTT,CASSDSSRATEAFF
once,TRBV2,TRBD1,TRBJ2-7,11,TGTGCCCAGGGGGAAGTAAGCGAGCAGTACTTC,CAQGEVSEQYF
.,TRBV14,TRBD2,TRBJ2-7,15,TGTGCCAGCAGCCAGAGACTAGCGGGGTCCTACGAGCAGTACTTC,CASSQRLAGSYEQYF
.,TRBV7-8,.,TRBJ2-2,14,TGTGCCAGCAGCTTAATTAGGGGAGCCGGGGAGCTGTTTTTT,CASSLIRGAGELFF
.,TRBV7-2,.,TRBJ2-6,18,TGTGCCAGCAGCTCCCGGGGGGCGGTTTACTCTGGGGCCAACGTCCTGACTTTC,CASSSRGAVYSGANVLTF
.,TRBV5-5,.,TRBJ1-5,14,TGTGCCAGCAGCTTGAGGTCAGCCAACCAGCCCCAGCATTTT,CASSLRSANQPQHF
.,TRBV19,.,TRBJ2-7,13,TGTGCCAGTAGTACTTCGGACAGCCGTGAGCAGTACTTC,CASSTSDSREQYF
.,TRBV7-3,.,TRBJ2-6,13,TGTGCCAGCCAGGAGTCTGGGGCCAACGTCCTGACTTTC,CASQESGANVLTF
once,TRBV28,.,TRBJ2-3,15,TGTGCCAGCAGTTTAGTTGGATCTAGCACAGATACGCAGTATTTT,CASSLVGSSTDTQYF
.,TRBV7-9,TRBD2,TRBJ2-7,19,TGTGCCAGCAGCTTTTTCCCGGGACTAGCGGTCGAGGTCACCTACGAGCAGTACTTC,CASSFFPGLAVEVTYEQYF
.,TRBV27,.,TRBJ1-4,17,TGTGCCAGCAGTCCACCGATGCAGGCAGGGGTGATGGAAAAACTGTTTTTT,CASSPPMQAGVMEKLFF
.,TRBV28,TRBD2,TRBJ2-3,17,TGTGCCAGCAGTTCTGGATCGACTAGCGGGAACACAGATACGCAGTATTTT,CASSSGSTSGNTDTQYF
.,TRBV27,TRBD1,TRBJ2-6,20,TGTGCCAGCAGTCGCTTTGGGGGGACAGGCTTAATCTCTGGGGCCAACGTCCTGACTTTC,CASSRFGGTGLISGANVLTF
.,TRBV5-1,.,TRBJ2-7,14,TGCGCCAGCAGCTTCCGACAGGGAGGCTACGAGCAGTACTTC,CASSFRQGGYEQYF
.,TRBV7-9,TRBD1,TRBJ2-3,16,TGTGCCAGCAGCGGGTACAGGGGGCCGGTCCCAGATACGCAGTATTTT,CASSGYRGPVPDTQYF
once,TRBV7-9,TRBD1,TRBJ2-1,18,TGTGCCAGCAGCCCCGGAAAACCGGGACAGGGGGCTGGCAATGAGCAGTTCTTC,CASSPGKPGQGAGNEQFF
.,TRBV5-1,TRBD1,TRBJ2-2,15,TGCGCCAGCAGCTTAGGGACAGGATTCACCGGGGAGCTGTTTTTT,CASSLGTGFTGELFF
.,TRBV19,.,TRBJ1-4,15,TGTGCCAGTAGCCCAGTGACAGATCTTTTAGGAAAACTGTTTTTT,CASSPVTDLLGKLFF
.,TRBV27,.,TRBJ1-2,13,TGTGCCAGCAGTTTAGCTGCTAACTATGGCTACACCTTC,CASSLAANYGYTF
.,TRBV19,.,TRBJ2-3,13,TGTGCCAGTAGTCGGGAAGGTCCACATACGCAGTATTTT,CASSREGPHTQYF
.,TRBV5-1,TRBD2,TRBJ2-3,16,TGCGCCAGCAGCTTCGGGGGACTAGCGGGGGCAGATACGCAGTATTTT,CASSFGGLAGADTQYF
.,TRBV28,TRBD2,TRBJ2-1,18,TGTGCCAGCAGTTTATGGTGGGGACGTAGCGGGAGTTACAATGAGCAGTTCTTC,CASSLWWGRSGSYNEQFF
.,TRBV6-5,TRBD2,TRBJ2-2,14,TGTGCCACCTTAGCGGGGGCGAACACCGGGGAGCTGTTTTTT,CATLAGANTGELFF
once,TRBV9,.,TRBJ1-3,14,TGTGCCAGCAGCGTATCCGGCTCTGGAAACACCATATATTTT,CASSVSGSGNTIYF
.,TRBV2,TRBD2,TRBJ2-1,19,TGTGCCAACCCGGGTAGGGCTAGCGGGGTGAACTACTACTACAATGAGCAGTTCTTC,CANPGRASGVNYYYNEQFF
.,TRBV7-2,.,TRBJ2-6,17,TGTGCCAGCAGCTCCCCGGGGGCGTCCTCTGGGGCCAACGTCCTGACTTTC,CASSSPGASSGANVLTF
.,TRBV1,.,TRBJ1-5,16,TGCACCAGCAGCCAGAGTCACAGGGGGCGCGATCAGCCCCAGCATTTT,CTSSQSHRGRDQPQHF
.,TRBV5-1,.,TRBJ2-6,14,TGCGCCAGCTCACCGGGACAACCCCCCAACGTCCTGACTTTC,CASSPGQPPNVLTF
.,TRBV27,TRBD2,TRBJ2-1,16,TGTGCCAGCAGTTTAGGGACTAGCGGGAGGTTAGATGAGCAGTTCTTC,CASSLGTSGRLDEQFF
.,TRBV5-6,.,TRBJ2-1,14,TGTGCCAGCAGCTTGGCAAGCTCCTACAATGAGCAGTTCTTC,CASSLASSYNEQFF
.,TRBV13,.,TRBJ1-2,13,TGTGCCAGCAGCTTCGGCGGGGCTTATGGCTACACCTTC,CASSFGGAYGYTF
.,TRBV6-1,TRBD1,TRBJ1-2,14,TGTGCCAGCAGTGAACGCAGACAGGGTGGCGGCTACACCTTC,CASSERRQGGGYTF
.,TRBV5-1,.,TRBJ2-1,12,TGCGCCAGCAGCTTGACGACTAATGAGCAGTTCTTC,CASSLTTNEQFF
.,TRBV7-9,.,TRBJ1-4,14,TGTGCCAGCAGTCTTACAACAACTAATGAAAAACTGTTTTTT,CASSLTTTNEKLFF
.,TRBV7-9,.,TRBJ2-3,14,TGTGCCAGCAGCTCGGCACTTCCCACAGATACGCAGTATTTT,CASSSALPTDTQYF
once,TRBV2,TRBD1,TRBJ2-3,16,TGTGCCAGAAGTGCCGCAACGACAGGGGACACAGATACGCAGTATTTT,CARSAATTGDTDTQYF
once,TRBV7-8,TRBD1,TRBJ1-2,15,TGTGCCAGCAGCTTACAGGGACAGGGACGGAGTGGCTACACCTTC,CASSLQGQGRSGYTF
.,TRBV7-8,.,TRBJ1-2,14,TGTGCCAGCAGCTTTACGACAGAGAACTATGGCTACACCTTC,CASSFTTENYGYTF
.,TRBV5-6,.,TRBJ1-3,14,TGTGCCAGCAGCTCCGAATCCTCTGGAAACACCATATATTTT,CASSSESSGNTIYF
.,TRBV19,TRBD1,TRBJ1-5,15,TGTGCCAGTAAACTCAGGGGGGAAGGTGTTCAGCCCCAGCATTTT,CASKLRGEGVQPQHF
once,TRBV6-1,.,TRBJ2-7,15,TGTGCCAGCAGTGAAGCTTTGGGACGGGGGTACGAGCAGTACTTC,CASSEALGRGYEQYF
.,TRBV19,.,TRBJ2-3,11,TGTGCCAGTAGTATGGGCCAAAACCCAATTTTT,CASSMGQNPIF
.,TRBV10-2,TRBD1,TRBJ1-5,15,TGCGCCAGCACCCCGACAGGGAATAGCAATCAGCCCCAGCATTTT,CASTPTGNSNQPQHF
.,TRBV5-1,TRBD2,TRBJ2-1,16,TGCGCCAGCAGCCCTAATGGACTAGCGGGGGTAAATGAGCAGTTCTTC,CASSPNGLAGVNEQFF
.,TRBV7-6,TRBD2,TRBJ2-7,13,TGTGCCAGCAGCATTAGCGGGAGCTACGAGCAGTACTTC,CASSISGSYEQYF
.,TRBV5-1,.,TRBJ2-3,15,TGCGCCAGCAGCTTACCGGGACGTAGCACAGATACGCAGTATTTT,CASSLPGRSTDTQYF
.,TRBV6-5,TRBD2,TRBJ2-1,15,TGTGCCAGCAGCCCGACTAGCGGGAGGGCCGTTGAGCAGTTCTTC,CASSPTSGRAVEQFF
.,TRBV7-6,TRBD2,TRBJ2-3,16,TGTGCCAGCAGCTTAGAACCAGCGGGAGGGCCTAATACGCAGTATTTT,CASSLEPAGGPNTQYF
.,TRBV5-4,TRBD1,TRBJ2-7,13,TGTGCCAGCAGCATCGGACAGGCGACCCAGCAGTACTTC,CASSIGQATQQYF
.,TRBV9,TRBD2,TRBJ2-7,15,TGTGCCAGCAGCGTAGATAGCGGGGGGTGGGACGAGCAGTACTTC,CASSVDSGGWDEQYF
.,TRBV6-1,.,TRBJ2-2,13,TGTGCCAGCAGTGTAGGAGGTTTCGGGGAGCTGTTTTTT,CASSVGGFGELFF